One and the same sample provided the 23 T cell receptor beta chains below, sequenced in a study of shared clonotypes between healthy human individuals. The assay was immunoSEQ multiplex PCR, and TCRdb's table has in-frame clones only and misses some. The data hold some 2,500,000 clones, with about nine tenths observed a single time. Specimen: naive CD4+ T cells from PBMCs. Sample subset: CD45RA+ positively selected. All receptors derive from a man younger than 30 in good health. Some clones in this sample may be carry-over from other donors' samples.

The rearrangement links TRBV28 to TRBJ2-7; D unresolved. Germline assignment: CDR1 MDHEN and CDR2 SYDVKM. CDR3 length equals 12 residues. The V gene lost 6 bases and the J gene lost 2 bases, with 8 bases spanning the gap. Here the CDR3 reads CASRSSAYEQYF. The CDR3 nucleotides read TGTGCCAGCAGGTCCTCCGCCTACGAGCAGTACTTC.

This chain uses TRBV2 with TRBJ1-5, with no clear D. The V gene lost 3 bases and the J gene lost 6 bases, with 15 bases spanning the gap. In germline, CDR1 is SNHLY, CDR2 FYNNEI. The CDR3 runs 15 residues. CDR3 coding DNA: TGTGCCAGCAGTGATTCTCTAGGCGCCAGTCAGCCCCAGCATTTT. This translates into CASSDSLGASQPQHF.

The CDR3 protein is CASSPSGGETQYF. CDR3 nucleotide sequence: TGTGCCAGCAGCCCCTCGGGTGGAGAGACCCAGTACTTC. The gene calls are TRBV9 and TRBJ2-5, with no clear D. This CDR3 contains 13 residues. CDR1 and CDR2 from the germline V gene are SGDLS and YYNGEE. Trimming pared 4 bases from V and 4 bases from J, leaving 11 bases between.

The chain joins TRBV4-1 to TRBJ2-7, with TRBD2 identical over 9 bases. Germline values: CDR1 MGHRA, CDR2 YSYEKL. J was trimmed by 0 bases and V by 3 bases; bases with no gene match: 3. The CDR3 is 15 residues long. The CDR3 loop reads CASSHIAGASYEQYF. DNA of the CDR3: TGCGCCAGCAGCCACATAGCGGGAGCCTCCTACGAGCAGTACTTC.

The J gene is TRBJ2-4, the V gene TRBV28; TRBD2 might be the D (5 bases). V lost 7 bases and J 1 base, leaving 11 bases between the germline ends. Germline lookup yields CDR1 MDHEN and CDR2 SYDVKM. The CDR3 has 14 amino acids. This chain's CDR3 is CASTTRGAKNIQYF. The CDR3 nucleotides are TGTGCCAGCACTACCCGGGGTGCCAAAAACATTCAGTACTTC.

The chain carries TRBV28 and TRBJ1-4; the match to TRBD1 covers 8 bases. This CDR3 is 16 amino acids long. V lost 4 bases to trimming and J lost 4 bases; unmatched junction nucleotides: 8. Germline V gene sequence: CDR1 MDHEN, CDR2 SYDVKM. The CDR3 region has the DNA TGTGCCAGCAGTTCGCAGGGGGCGTTCGATAATGAAAAACTGTTTTTT. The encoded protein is CASSSQGAFDNEKLFF.

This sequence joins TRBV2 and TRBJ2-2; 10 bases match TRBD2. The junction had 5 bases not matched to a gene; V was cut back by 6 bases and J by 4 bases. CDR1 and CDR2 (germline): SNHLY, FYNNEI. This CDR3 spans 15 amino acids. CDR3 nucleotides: TGTGCCAGCAGAACCGGGACTAGCGCCACCGGGGAGCTGTTTTTT. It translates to CASRTGTSATGELFF.

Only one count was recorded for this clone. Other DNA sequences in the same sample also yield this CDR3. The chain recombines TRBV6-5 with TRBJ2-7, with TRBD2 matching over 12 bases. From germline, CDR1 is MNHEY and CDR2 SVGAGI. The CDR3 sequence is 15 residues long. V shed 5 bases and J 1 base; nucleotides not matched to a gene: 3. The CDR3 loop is CASSPGTSGSYEQYF. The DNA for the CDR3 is TGTGCCAGCAGTCCCGGGACTAGCGGGTCCTACGAGCAGTACTTC.

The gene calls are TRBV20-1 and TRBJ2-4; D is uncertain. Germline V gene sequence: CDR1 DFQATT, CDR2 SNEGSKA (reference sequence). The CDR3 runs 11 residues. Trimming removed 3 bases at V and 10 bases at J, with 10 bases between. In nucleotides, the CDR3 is TGCAGTGCTAGCCCCTTAGGGATTCAGTACTTC. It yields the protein CSASPLGIQYF.

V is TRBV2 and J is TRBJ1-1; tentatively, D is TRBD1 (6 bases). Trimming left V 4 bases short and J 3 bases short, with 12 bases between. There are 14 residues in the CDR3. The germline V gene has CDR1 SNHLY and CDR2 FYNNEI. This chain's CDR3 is CASSAGYRDTEAFF. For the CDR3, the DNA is TGTGCCAGCAGTGCGGGCTACAGGGACACTGAAGCTTTCTTT.

The chain's CDR3 is CASSRPGEKLFF. CDR3 nucleotides: TGTGCCAGCAGCCGCCCAGGTGAAAAACTGTTTTTT. The rearrangement joins TRBV7-9 to TRBJ1-4; no clear D. The V and J ends lost 5 bases and 7 bases respectively, with 8 bases between them. The V gene's germline CDR1 is SEHNR and CDR2 FQNEAQ (reference sequence). The CDR3 consists of 12 residues.

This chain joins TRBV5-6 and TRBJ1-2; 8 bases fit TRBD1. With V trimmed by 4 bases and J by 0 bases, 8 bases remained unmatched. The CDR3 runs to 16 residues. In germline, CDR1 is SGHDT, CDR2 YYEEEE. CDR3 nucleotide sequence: TGTGCCAGCAGCCCAGGGGGCCCGAATGCTAACTATGGCTACACCTTC. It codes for CASSPGGPNANYGYTF.

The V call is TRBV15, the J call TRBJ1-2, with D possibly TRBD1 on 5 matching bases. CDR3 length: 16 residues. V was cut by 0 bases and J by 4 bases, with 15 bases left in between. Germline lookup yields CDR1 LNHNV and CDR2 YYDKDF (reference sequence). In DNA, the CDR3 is TGTGCCACCAGCAGAGATGGGGCGGCAGGTAGCTATGGCTACACCTTC. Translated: CATSRDGAAGSYGYTF.

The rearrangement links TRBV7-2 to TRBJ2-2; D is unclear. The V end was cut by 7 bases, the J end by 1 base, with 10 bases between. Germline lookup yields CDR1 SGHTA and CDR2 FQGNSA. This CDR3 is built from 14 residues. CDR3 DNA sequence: TGTGCCAGCACCCCCTACCTGAACACCGGGGAGCTGTTTTTT. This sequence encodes CASTPYLNTGELFF.

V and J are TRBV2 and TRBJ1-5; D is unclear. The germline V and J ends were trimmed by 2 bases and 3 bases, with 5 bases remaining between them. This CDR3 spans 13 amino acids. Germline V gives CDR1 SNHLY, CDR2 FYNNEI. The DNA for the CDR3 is TGTGCCAGCAGTGAATTGCACAATCAGCCCCAGCATTTT. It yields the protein CASSELHNQPQHF. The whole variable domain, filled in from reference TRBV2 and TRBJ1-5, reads EPEVTQTPSHQVTQMGQEVILRCVPISNHLYFYWYRQILGQKVEFLVSFYNNEISEKSEIFDDQFSVERPDGSNFTLKIRSTKLEDSAMYFCASSELHNQPQHFGDGTRLSIL.

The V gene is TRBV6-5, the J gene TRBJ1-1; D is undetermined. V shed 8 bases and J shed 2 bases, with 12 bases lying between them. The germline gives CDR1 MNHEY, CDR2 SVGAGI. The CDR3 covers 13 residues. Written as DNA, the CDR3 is TGTGCCAGCTTTGGAGGGAAAAACACTGAAGCTTTCTTT. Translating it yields CASFGGKNTEAFF.

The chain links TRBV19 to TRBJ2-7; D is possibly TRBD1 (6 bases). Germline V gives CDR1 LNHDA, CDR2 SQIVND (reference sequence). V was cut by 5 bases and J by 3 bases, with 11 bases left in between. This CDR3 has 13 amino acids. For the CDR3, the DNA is TGTGCCAGTAGTCGGGGACAACACTACGAGCAGTACTTC. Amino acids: CASSRGQHYEQYF.

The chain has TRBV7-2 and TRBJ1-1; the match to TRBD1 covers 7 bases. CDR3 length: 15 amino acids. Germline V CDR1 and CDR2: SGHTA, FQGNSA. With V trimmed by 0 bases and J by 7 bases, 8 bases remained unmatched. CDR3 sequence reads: CASSLAATGLIEAFF. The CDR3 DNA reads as TGTGCCAGCAGCTTAGCAGCGACAGGGCTTATTGAAGCTTTCTTT. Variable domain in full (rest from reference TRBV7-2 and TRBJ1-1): GAGVSQSPSNKVTEKGKDVELRCDPISGHTALYWYRQSLGQGLEFLIYFQGNSAPDKSGLPSDRFSAERTGGSVSTLTIQRTQQEDSAVYLCASSLAATGLIEAFFGQGTRLTVV.

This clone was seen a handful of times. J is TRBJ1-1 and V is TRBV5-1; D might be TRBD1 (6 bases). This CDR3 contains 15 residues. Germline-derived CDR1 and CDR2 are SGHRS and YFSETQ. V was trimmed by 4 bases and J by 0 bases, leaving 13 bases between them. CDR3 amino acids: CASSRETGMNTEAFF. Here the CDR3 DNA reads TGCGCCAGCAGCCGAGAAACAGGGATGAACACTGAAGCTTTCTTT.

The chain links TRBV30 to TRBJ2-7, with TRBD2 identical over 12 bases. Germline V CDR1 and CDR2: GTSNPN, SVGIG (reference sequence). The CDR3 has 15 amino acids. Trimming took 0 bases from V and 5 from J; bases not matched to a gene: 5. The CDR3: CAWSVRASGRDEQYF. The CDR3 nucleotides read TGTGCCTGGAGTGTAAGGGCTAGCGGGAGGGACGAGCAGTACTTC.

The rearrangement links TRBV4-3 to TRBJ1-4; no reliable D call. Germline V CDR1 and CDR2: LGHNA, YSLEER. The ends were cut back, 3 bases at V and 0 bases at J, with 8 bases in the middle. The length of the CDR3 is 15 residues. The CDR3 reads CASSQSDATNEKLFF. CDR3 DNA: TGCGCCAGCAGCCAGTCGGATGCAACTAATGAAAAACTGTTTTTT.

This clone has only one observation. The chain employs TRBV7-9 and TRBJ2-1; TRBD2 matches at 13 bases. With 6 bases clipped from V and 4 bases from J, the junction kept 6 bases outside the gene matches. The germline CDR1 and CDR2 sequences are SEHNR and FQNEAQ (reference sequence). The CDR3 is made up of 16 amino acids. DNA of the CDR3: TGTGCCAGCAGACGACGGACTAGCGGGAGTTACAATGAGCAGTTCTTC. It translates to CASRRRTSGSYNEQFF.

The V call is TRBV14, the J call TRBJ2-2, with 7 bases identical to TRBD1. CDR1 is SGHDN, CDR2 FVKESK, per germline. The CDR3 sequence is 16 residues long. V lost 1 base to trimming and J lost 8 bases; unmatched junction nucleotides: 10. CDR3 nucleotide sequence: TGTGCCAGCAGCCAAGGCCGGGACAGAGCCCTAGGGGAGCTGTTTTTT. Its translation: CASSQGRDRALGELFF.